These 11 T cell receptor beta chains were sequenced from one sample in a study of identical twins. TCRdb passed the 5' RACE reads through MiXCR, listing each CDR3 protein once. The sample includes 450,000 to 650,000 distinct CDR3 sequences, roughly 15% of them seen just once. This sample also belongs to another study, concerning yellow fever vaccine responses in identical twins.

Sequences were obtained from CD4+ T cells sorted from blood. The receptor set was obtained from a woman aged 18 to 35 in good health.

There are a few counts of this clonotype. The J gene is TRBJ2-1, the V gene TRBV7-2; D unresolved. The germline gives CDR1 SGHTA, CDR2 FQGNSA. This CDR3 is built from 11 residues. V gave up 5 bases and J gave up 10 bases, with 9 bases separating them. The CDR3, as DNA: TGTGCCAGCAGCGACGGGTGGGAGCAGTTCTTC. Amino acid sequence: CASSDGWEQFF.

There are a few counts of this clonotype. The V gene is TRBV28, the J gene TRBJ1-5; D gene unclear. Per the germline V gene, CDR1 is MDHEN and CDR2 is SYDVKM. Trimming took off 8 bases at V and 2 bases at J, with 22 bases between the two ends. CDR3 length: 17 amino acids. CDR3 region: CASARSGRFIRNQPQHF. As DNA, the CDR3 is TGTGCCAGCGCTCGGTCGGGGAGGTTTATTCGCAATCAGCCCCAGCATTTT. Full variable domain (remainder filled in from reference TRBV28 and TRBJ1-5): DVKVTQSSRYLVKRTGEKVFLECVQDMDHENMFWYRQDPGLGLRLIYFSYDVKMKEKGDIPEGYSVSREKKERFSLILESASTNQTSMYLCASARSGRFIRNQPQHFGDGTRLSIL.

This clonotype was picked up a small number of times. The chain combines TRBV7-2 with TRBJ2-2; D ambiguous. Germline loops: CDR1 SGHTA, CDR2 FQGNSA. The CDR3 length is 16 residues. The V gene lost 5 bases and the J gene lost 1 base, with 14 bases spanning the gap. This CDR3 is CASSPRPKLNTGELFF. DNA for the CDR3: TGTGCCAGCAGCCCCCGGCCGAAGTTGAACACCGGGGAGCTGTTTTTT. Filled out from reference TRBV7-2 and TRBJ2-2, the complete variable domain reads GAGVSQSPSNKVTEKGKDVELRCDPISGHTALYWYRQSLGQGLEFLIYFQGNSAPDKSGLPSDRFSAERTGGSVSTLTIQRTQQEDSAVYLCASSPRPKLNTGELFFGEGSRLTVL.

The sample holds many counts of this clonotype. V usage is TRBV5-5 and J usage is TRBJ1-2; no firm D call. Germline V CDR1 and CDR2: SGHKS, YYEKEE (reference sequence). The V gene lost 0 bases and the J gene lost 5 bases, with 5 bases spanning the gap. The CDR3 runs 12 residues. CDR3 sequence reads: CASSLEEYGYTF. CDR3 DNA: TGTGCCAGCAGCTTGGAGGAATATGGCTACACCTTC.

This sequence joins TRBV12-3 or TRBV12-4 and TRBJ1-6; TRBD1 is a possible D gene (5 bases). The ends were cut back, 5 bases at V and 6 bases at J, with 11 bases in the middle. This CDR3 contains 14 residues. CDR3 in DNA: TGTGCCAGCAGTCCCAGGGTTGGTAATTCACCCCTCCACTTT. Its protein product is CASSPRVGNSPLHF.

This clonotype occurred a few times. This chain links TRBV7-8 with TRBJ2-2, with D uncertain. Trimming removed 1 base at V and 4 bases at J, with 10 bases between. The CDR3 consists of 15 residues. From germline, CDR1 is SGHVS and CDR2 FQNEAQ. In nucleotides, the CDR3 is TGTGCCAGCAGCTTAGTAAGAGCTGGCACCGGGGAGCTGTTTTTT. Protein: CASSLVRAGTGELFF.

V gene TRBV29-1 combines with J gene TRBJ1-1; TRBD1 agrees at 9 bases. Germline trimming cut 3 bases from V and 3 bases from J; bases unmatched to any gene: 23. Per the germline V gene, CDR1 is SQVTM and CDR2 is ANQGSEA. This CDR3 is 20 amino acids long. In DNA, the CDR3 is TGCAGCGTTGACCGTAGTGGGATAGTGGGACAGGGAATCGAGGACACTGAAGCTTTCTTT. Its translation is CSVDRSGIVGQGIEDTEAFF.

In this sample, this clonotype turned up a few times. The chain recombines TRBV15 with TRBJ2-7, with TRBD2 identical over 10 bases. In germline, CDR1 is LNHNV, CDR2 YYDKDF (reference sequence). The CDR3 runs 17 residues. Unmatched junction bases numbered 8, after V lost 0 bases and J lost 3 bases. CDR3 loop: CATSRDSGSGRYYEQYF. The CDR3, as DNA: TGTGCCACCAGCAGAGATTCGGGTAGCGGGAGGTACTACGAGCAGTACTTC.

This clonotype was picked up a small number of times. The genes are TRBV7-3 and TRBJ2-2, with D perhaps given as TRBD1 or TRBD2 (5 bases each). V was clipped by 4 bases and J by 8 bases, with 14 bases between them. The CDR3 has 14 residues. Per germline, CDR1 SGHTA and CDR2 FQGTGA. Here the CDR3 reads CASSSGPKPGELFF. The CDR3 region has the DNA TGTGCCAGCAGCTCGGGACCGAAACCAGGGGAGCTGTTTTTT. Full variable domain (remainder filled in from reference TRBV7-3 and TRBJ2-2): GAGVSQTPSNKVTEKGKYVELRCDPISGHTALYWYRQSLGQGPEFLIYFQGTGAADDSGLPNDRFFAVRPEGSVSTLKIQRTERGDSAVYLCASSSGPKPGELFFGEGSRLTVL.

This clonotype was found a few times. J is TRBJ1-1 and V is TRBV3-1; a possible D gene is TRBD1 (5 bases). Trimming shortened V by 4 bases and J by 1 base, and 10 bases separated the two germline ends. This CDR3 is built from 14 residues. Germline V gene sequence: CDR1 LGHDT, CDR2 YNNKEL (reference sequence). As DNA, the CDR3 is TGTGCCAGCAGCCGAGGGGTGCAGAACACTGAAGCTTTCTTT. As protein: CASSRGVQNTEAFF.

This clonotype has at least ten counts. The chain uses TRBV12-3 or TRBV12-4 and TRBJ1-6; D unresolved. There are 13 residues in the CDR3. V shed 3 bases and J shed 7 bases, with 7 bases lying between them. The CDR3 region has the DNA TGTGCCAGCAGTTTGAGTTGGAATTCACCCCTCCACTTT. It specifies CASSLSWNSPLHF.